This TCR beta chain appears in the sequencing data of a study of OX40 agonist ivuxolimab in advanced cancers. Turning to the study itself: Eligibility rules accepted prior anti-PD-1, anti-PD-L1 or anti-CTLA-4 therapy, and roughly 42% had some. Study-wide findings and caveats: In the 0.1 to 3.0 mg/kg range, CD4+ and CD8+ blood T cells had expanded clonally by week 6. The study found that CD8+ T cells averaged more expanded clones than CD4+.

This clone was seen once. Its antigen is currently unknown. The repertoire was sequenced with immunoSEQ multiplex PCR; TCRdb's copy has only in-frame clones and lacks some. The sample lists under 25,000 clones; 85% to 90% were seen once. Peripheral blood came from all dose cohorts at three timepoints. The V gene's germline CDR1 is SGHVS and CDR2 FQNEAQ. The length of the CDR3 is 12 residues. The V end was cut by 7 bases, the J end by 2 bases, with 9 bases between. V usage is TRBV7-8 and J usage is TRBJ2-7; D is unresolved. The starting material was CD4+ or CD8+ T cells sorted from blood, obtained in a trial of the OX40 agonist ivuxolimab. The source of this sequence is an adult with an advanced solid tumor such as melanoma, head and neck, liver or kidney cancer. The CDR3 loop is CASTSLPYEQYF. CDR3 nucleotides: TGTGCCAGCACCAGCCTTCCCTACGAGCAGTACTTC.